The 16 T cell receptor beta chains listed next were all sequenced from one sample in a study of CD8 T cells in ankylosing spondylitis. Findings of the study overall: Blood of patients with ankylosing spondylitis appeared to be characterized by a TCR beta motif of several highly homologous variants.

Their antigens remain unidentified. MiXCR, run by TCRdb on the 5' RACE reads, gives a single entry per CDR3 protein. The data show around 540,000 distinct CDR3 sequences, roughly 13% seen once. Sequenced: blood, either unsorted or a sorted T cell fraction (not recorded which). Every receptor here comes from a male donor with ankylosing spondylitis.

This chain links TRBV4-2 with TRBJ2-1, with no clear D. This CDR3 contains 16 residues. Germline V gene lookup returns CDR1 LGHNA and CDR2 YNFKEQ. Deletions cut 1 base from V and 2 bases from J, with 12 bases between. The CDR3 DNA follows: TGTGCCAGCAGCCAAGGTATCTGGGAAACCTACAATGAGCAGTTCTTC. This sequence encodes CASSQGIWETYNEQFF.

This clonotype was counted at least ten times. The rearrangement uses TRBV5-6 and TRBJ2-7, with D possibly TRBD1 on 6 matching bases. The CDR3 extends over 12 amino acids. Per the germline V gene, CDR1 is SGHDT and CDR2 is YYEEEE. V was clipped by 4 bases and J by 4 bases, with 9 bases between them. The CDR3 sequence is CASSMDRYEQYF. The DNA of the CDR3 is TGTGCCAGCAGCATGGACAGATACGAGCAGTACTTC.

This clonotype came up a few times. V and J are TRBV6-1 and TRBJ2-7; possible D gene TRBD2, 6 bases. The CDR3 has 15 amino acids. The germline V and J ends were trimmed by 6 bases and 4 bases, with 19 bases remaining between them. Germline values: CDR1 MNHNS, CDR2 SASEGT. The CDR3 DNA reads as TGTGCCAGCAGGGACCGGGAGCATGGAGGGTACGAGCAGTACTTC. It translates to CASRDREHGGYEQYF.

This clonotype was detected a few times. The rearrangement joins TRBV29-1 to TRBJ2-4; D not certain. The CDR3 covers 12 residues. Germline CDR1 reads SQVTM; CDR2 reads ANQGSEA. V gave up 4 bases and J gave up 4 bases, with 8 bases separating them. The DNA of the CDR3 is TGCAGCGTTGTAGTGACAAAAAACATTCAGTACTTC. It specifies CSVVVTKNIQYF.

This clonotype was seen ten or more times. The rearrangement links TRBV15 to TRBJ2-2; D is unclear. Germline-derived CDR1 and CDR2 are LNHNV and YYDKDF (reference sequence). The CDR3 is 14 residues long. V was pared by 2 bases and J by 3 bases, with 7 bases between. The CDR3 reads CATSRMADTGELFF. CDR3 in DNA: TGTGCCACCAGCAGAATGGCAGACACCGGGGAGCTGTTTTTT.

The table lists this clonotype with a few counts. V usage is TRBV2 and J usage is TRBJ2-5; D is possibly TRBD1 (6 bases). CDR1 and CDR2 from the germline V gene are SNHLY and FYNNEI. This CDR3 comprises 12 residues. The ends were cut back, 6 bases at V and 12 bases at J, with 17 bases in the middle. Here the CDR3 reads CASRADRTLEYF. In DNA form, the CDR3 reads TGTGCCAGCAGAGCAGACAGGACCCTTGAGTACTTC.

Concerning this clonotype itself: A much larger clone differs from this one at a single base, so this may be a read error. This rearrangement joins TRBV12-3 or TRBV12-4 to TRBJ2-7; D call uncertain. CDR3 length equals 11 residues. The V gene lost 6 bases and the J gene lost 10 bases, with 13 bases spanning the gap. The CDR3 is CASSLGSVQYF. In nucleotides, the CDR3 is TGTGCCAGCAGCTTGGGATCTGTCCAGTACTTC.

Notes on this clonotype: A read error is possible here, since a much larger clone lies one base away. This rearrangement joins TRBV7-9 to TRBJ2-2; D is ambiguous. The V gene's germline CDR1 is SEHNR and CDR2 FQNEAQ (reference sequence). This CDR3 is 16 amino acids long. The chain's CDR3 is CASSPSLARATEELFF. In nucleotides, the CDR3 is TGTGCCAGCAGCCCCTCGTTGGCGCGCGCCACCGAGGAGCTGTTTTTT.

The chain is built from TRBV10-1 and TRBJ2-7; unclear D gene. V was cut by 7 bases and J by 3 bases, with 10 bases left in between. Germline CDR1 WNHNN, CDR2 SYGVQD (reference sequence). CDR3 length: 12 residues. CDR3: CASIGPNYEQYF. DNA of the CDR3: TGCGCCAGCATTGGACCCAACTACGAGCAGTACTTC.

This clonotype occurred a few times. The V and J genes are TRBV13 and TRBJ1-2; the D gene is possibly TRBD1 (6 bases). CDR3 length: 12 amino acids. Looked up from germline, CDR1 is PRHDT and CDR2 is FYEKMQ (reference sequence). Trimming removed 5 bases from V and 7 bases from J, with 11 bases in between. The CDR3 DNA sequence: TGTGCCAGCAGCAGGGCGGGGGCTGGCTACACCTTC. The encoded protein is CASSRAGAGYTF.

This clonotype was recorded a few times. The chain recombines TRBV10-3 with TRBJ1-4; tentative D call: TRBD1 (5 bases). CDR1 ENHRY and CDR2 SYGVKD come from the germline V gene. Trimming shortened V by 1 base and J by 8 bases, and 5 bases separated the two germline ends. The CDR3 runs to 12 residues. CDR3 DNA sequence: TGTGCCATCAGTGAGTGGGGCGAAAAACTGTTTTTT. Protein sequence: CAISEWGEKLFF.

The gene calls are TRBV10-1 and TRBJ1-1, with a possible D match to TRBD1 (5 bases). Germline CDR1 and CDR2: WNHNN and SYGVQD (reference sequence). V dropped 2 bases and J dropped 0 bases, with 10 bases sitting between them. The CDR3 totals 15 residues. The CDR3 loop is CASSENGGMNTEAFF. DNA of the CDR3: TGCGCCAGCAGTGAGAATGGGGGTATGAACACTGAAGCTTTCTTT.

This clonotype was observed a handful of times. The chain carries TRBV5-1 and TRBJ2-1; TRBD1 might be the D (6 bases). Germline V gene data show CDR1 as SGHRS and CDR2 as YFSETQ. V shed 0 bases and J shed 5 bases, with 12 bases lying between them. This CDR3 is built from 15 residues. The CDR3 DNA is TGCGCCAGCAGCTTGGTTATGGGACACAACAATGAGCAGTTCTTC. It is translated as CASSLVMGHNNEQFF.

Only a few counts were recorded for this clonotype. The rearrangement links TRBV24-1 to TRBJ1-2; D is unresolved. V lost 1 base and J 3 bases, leaving 5 bases between the germline ends. CDR1 KGHDR and CDR2 SFDVKD come from the germline V gene. The CDR3 totals 13 residues. The CDR3: CATSDFTDYGYTF. CDR3 nucleotides: TGTGCCACCAGTGATTTCACGGACTATGGCTACACCTTC.

This clonotype was counted many times. The chain is built from TRBV4-2 and TRBJ2-1, with 12 bases fitting TRBD2. Looked up from germline, CDR1 is LGHNA and CDR2 is YNFKEQ. With 8 bases clipped from V and 6 bases from J, the junction kept 8 bases outside the gene matches. The CDR3 spans 15 residues. CDR3 nucleotide sequence: TGTGCCAGCGGACCTAGCGGGAGGGCGGGCAATGAGCAGTTCTTC. Translated: CASGPSGRAGNEQFF.

V is TRBV12-3 or TRBV12-4 and J is TRBJ1-1, with D maybe TRBD1 (5 bases). This CDR3 is 18 amino acids long. With 1 base removed from V and 1 base from J, the gap between germline ends came to 19 bases. CDR3 amino acids: CASSLVTWAGSGNTEAFF. CDR3 DNA sequence: TGTGCCAGCAGTTTAGTGACCTGGGCAGGGTCGGGGAACACTGAAGCTTTCTTT.